This TCR beta chain originates from a study of blood T cell repertoires in COVID-19. CDR1 is GTSNPN, CDR2 SVGIG, per germline (reference sequence). The V end was cut by 6 bases, the J end by 3 bases, with 14 bases between. The CDR3 has 14 amino acids. In assigning cohorts, the study relied on participant-reported clinical history. This clone has a handful of counts. The method was immunoSEQ multiplex PCR; TCRdb's version includes in-frame clones alone and lacks a portion of them. Of 120,000 to 150,000 clones listed, approximately 84% are singletons. Sequencing was carried out using PBMCs or T cells enriched from blood (not recorded which). This rearrangement joins TRBV30 to TRBJ2-2, with D possibly matching TRBD2 (6 bases). The TCR sequence derives from a woman aged 45-65 years with acute COVID-19. CDR3 nucleotides: TGTGCCTGCCACAGGAGCGGGTACACCGGGGAGCTGTTTTTT. As protein: CACHRSGYTGELFF.